Below, 22 T cell receptor beta chains from the same sample are listed, as sequenced in a study of shared clonotypes between healthy human individuals. Some clones are missing from TCRdb's copy, which holds only in-frame ones; the method was immunoSEQ multiplex PCR. Of roughly 2.1 million clones listed, about 92% are singletons. Positively selected for CCR7, the CD45RO-negative cells used as naive CD8 cells excluded terminally differentiated effector memory CD45RA+ cells. The sample taken for sequencing was naive CD8+ T cells from PBMCs. These receptors came from a man between 18 and 35 years old in good health. Some clones in this sample may be carry-over from other donors' samples.

V gene TRBV6-1 combines with J gene TRBJ1-1, with no clear D. Germline assignment: CDR1 MNHNS and CDR2 SASEGT. The V end was cut by 2 bases, the J end by 5 bases, with 12 bases between. The CDR3 is 14 amino acids. The CDR3 here is CASSESAGWTEAFF. In DNA, the CDR3 is TGTGCCAGCAGTGAATCAGCCGGCTGGACTGAAGCTTTCTTT.

This rearrangement joins TRBV27 to TRBJ1-1; D unclear. This CDR3 has 13 residues. Trimming pared 6 bases from V and 1 base from J, leaving 9 bases between. Germline V CDR1 and CDR2: MNHEY, SMNVEV (reference sequence). CDR3 in DNA: TGTGCCAGCAGGGACGACGGGAACACTGAAGCTTTCTTT. It specifies CASRDDGNTEAFF.

The V and J genes are TRBV5-1 and TRBJ2-1; D call uncertain. The CDR3 has 16 residues. Trimming removed 0 bases at V and 2 bases at J, with 12 bases between. Looked up from germline, CDR1 is SGHRS and CDR2 is YFSETQ. CDR3: CASSLEARPPYNEQFF. The DNA for the CDR3 is TGCGCCAGCAGCTTGGAAGCCCGACCCCCCTACAATGAGCAGTTCTTC.

The chain has TRBV5-6 and TRBJ2-2, with TRBD2 as a possible D gene (6 bases). V was trimmed by 4 bases and J by 5 bases, leaving 18 bases between them. The germline V gene encodes CDR1 SGHDT and CDR2 YYEEEE. The CDR3 totals 16 residues. CDR3 loop: CASSPATAAGTGELFF. The CDR3, as DNA: TGTGCCAGCAGCCCCGCAACAGCGGCGGGGACCGGGGAGCTGTTTTTT.

This clone appeared once. The chain is built from TRBV27 and TRBJ2-7; 9 bases match TRBD2. Germline V gene data show CDR1 as MNHEY and CDR2 as SMNVEV (reference sequence). V lost 2 bases to trimming and J lost 3 bases; unmatched junction nucleotides: 2. The CDR3 is made up of 14 amino acids. DNA for the CDR3: TGTGCCAGCAGTTTAGCGGGAGGGGACTACGAGCAGTACTTC. Protein product: CASSLAGGDYEQYF.

The table lists this clone with a few counts. The rearrangement links TRBV19 to TRBJ2-2; 7 bases are shared with TRBD1. The CDR3 has 13 amino acids. Germline trimming cut 9 bases from V and 2 bases from J; bases unmatched to any gene: 3. Germline CDR1 is LNHDA and CDR2 is SQIVND (reference sequence). The CDR3 DNA reads as TGTGCCAGCAGGGACAGAAACACCGGGGAGCTGTTTTTT. Amino acid sequence: CASRDRNTGELFF.

This clone showed up just once. The chain has TRBV19 and TRBJ1-2; D might be TRBD1 (6 bases). There are 17 residues in the CDR3. CDR1 and CDR2 (germline): LNHDA, SQIVND (reference sequence). V was clipped by 4 bases and J by 4 bases, with 22 bases between them. The CDR3 DNA follows: TGTGCCAGTAGTACTCGGGACATCTCAATCACCATCTATGGCTACACCTTC. Translation gives CASSTRDISITIYGYTF.

The J gene is TRBJ2-1, the V gene TRBV10-3; D tentatively reads TRBD1 or TRBD2 (5 bases each). The V end lost 8 bases, the J end lost 3 bases, and 14 bases lay between the germline ends. Germline CDR1 is ENHRY and CDR2 is SYGVKD. This CDR3 has 14 residues. The CDR3 DNA follows: TGTGCCATCCGCCCGGGAACAGGCTACAATGAGCAGTTCTTC. This translates into CAIRPGTGYNEQFF.

The V gene is TRBV5-5, the J gene TRBJ1-2; no clear D. The CDR3 has 15 residues. Deletions cut 5 bases from V and 4 bases from J, with 18 bases between. Germline CDR1 reads SGHKS; CDR2 reads YYEKEE (reference sequence). CDR3 DNA: TGTGCCAGCAGTCTTCGGGTACCACCTAGCTATGGCTACACCTTC. Translating gives CASSLRVPPSYGYTF.

CDR3 loop: CASSLATGGVDYGYTF. DNA for the CDR3: TGTGCCAGCAGTCTCGCGACAGGGGGCGTGGACTATGGCTACACCTTC. This chain links TRBV2 with TRBJ1-2; 10 bases fit TRBD1. CDR1 is SNHLY, CDR2 FYNNEI, per germline. The J segment lost 3 bases and the V segment lost 5 bases, leaving 9 bases of the junction unmatched. The CDR3 covers 16 residues.

The V call is TRBV11-2, the J call TRBJ2-7; 11 positions match TRBD2. Germline-derived CDR1 and CDR2 are SGHAT and FQNNGV. V lost 1 base and J lost 3; bases outside the gene matches: 2. This CDR3 spans 15 amino acids. CDR3 DNA: TGTGCCAGCAGCTTAGGGGGACTAGCGGACTACGAGCAGTACTTC. Translating gives CASSLGGLADYEQYF.

The chain couples TRBV27 to TRBJ2-7; D remains unclear. The CDR3 is 14 amino acids. Looked up from germline, CDR1 is MNHEY and CDR2 is SMNVEV (reference sequence). Trimming cost V 6 bases and J 5 bases, with 17 bases left between them. The CDR3 sequence: CASRFAGALDEQYF. The CDR3 DNA reads TGTGCCAGCAGATTTGCCGGAGCCCTAGACGAGCAGTACTTC.

The CDR3 DNA is TGTGCCATCTTGTTGAGGGAGCAGGCGAACACCGGGGAGCTGTTTTTT. Encoded protein: CAILLREQANTGELFF. The rearrangement links TRBV7-9 to TRBJ2-2; perhaps TRBD2 as D (5 bases). The CDR3 extends over 16 amino acids. From germline, CDR1 is SEHNR and CDR2 FQNEAQ (reference sequence). V shed 10 bases and J shed 0 bases, with 18 bases lying between them.

This chain uses TRBV30 with TRBJ1-1; D is unresolved. V dropped 3 bases and J dropped 1 base, with 24 bases sitting between them. The CDR3 covers 18 residues. Germline loops: CDR1 GTSNPN, CDR2 SVGIG (reference sequence). CDR3 sequence: CAWSQDRRNSGWNTEAFF. CDR3 DNA: TGTGCCTGGAGCCAAGACCGCCGTAACTCAGGATGGAACACTGAAGCTTTCTTT.

About this clone itself: This CDR3 is also generated by other DNA sequences in the sample. This chain joins TRBV29-1 and TRBJ2-7, with unresolved D. CDR3 size: 11 residues. V shed 6 bases and J shed 0 bases, with 6 bases lying between them. CDR1 and CDR2 from the germline V gene are SQVTM and ANQGSEA. CDR3 sequence: CSVDDSYEQYF. As DNA, the CDR3 is TGCAGCGTAGACGACTCCTACGAGCAGTACTTC.

The V gene is TRBV5-1, the J gene TRBJ2-1; 7 bases match TRBD1. The CDR3 is 14 amino acids. Per germline, CDR1 SGHRS and CDR2 YFSETQ. J gave up 6 bases and V 3 bases, and 6 bases lay outside the gene matches. CDR3: CASSSRTGFNEQFF. CDR3 nucleotides: TGCGCCAGCAGCTCGAGGACAGGTTTCAATGAGCAGTTCTTC. The whole variable domain, filled in from reference TRBV5-1 and TRBJ2-1, reads KAGVTQTPRYLIKTRGQQVTLSCSPISGHRSVSWYQQTPGQGLQFLFEYFSETQRNKGNFPGRFSGRQFSNSRSEMNVSTLELGDSALYLCASSSRTGFNEQFFGPGTRLTVL.

About this clone: At the DNA level, this CDR3 is encoded by other sequences in the same sample as well. V and J are TRBV4-1 and TRBJ2-7, with 10 bases lining up with TRBD2. The CDR3 has 14 residues. V was clipped by 4 bases and J by 2 bases; unmatched bases: 2. CDR1 and CDR2 from the germline V gene are MGHRA and YSYEKL. CDR3 coding DNA: TGCGCCAGCAGCCCCGGACTAGCGGCCTACGAGCAGTACTTC. It specifies CASSPGLAAYEQYF.

V and J are TRBV27 and TRBJ1-1, with 8 bases lining up with TRBD1. CDR3 length equals 17 residues. V gave up 3 bases and J gave up 0 bases; unmatched junction bases: 9. Germline CDR1 is MNHEY and CDR2 is SMNVEV (reference sequence). CDR3 nucleotide sequence: TGTGCCAGCAGTTTCATCTCGACAGGGGCCCTGAACACTGAAGCTTTCTTT. Its protein product is CASSFISTGALNTEAFF.

The chain is built from TRBV27 and TRBJ2-3, with TRBD2 matching over 7 bases. The CDR3 extends over 16 amino acids. From germline, CDR1 is MNHEY and CDR2 SMNVEV (reference sequence). Trimming cost V 2 bases and J 8 bases; bases outside gene matches: 13. DNA for the CDR3: TGTGCCAGCAGTTTAAATCGGGCGGGAGTGATAGTTACGCAGTATTTT. It encodes CASSLNRAGVIVTQYF.

The rearrangement uses TRBV11-3 and TRBJ2-1; 13 bases are a match to TRBD2. CDR3 size: 15 residues. CDR1 is SGHNT and CDR2 is YENEEA in the germline V gene. V trimming: 5 bases; J trimming: 7 bases; junction bases outside the gene matches: 5. CDR3 region: CASSARLAGGNEQFF. Here the CDR3 DNA reads TGTGCCAGCAGCGCCCGACTAGCGGGAGGAAATGAGCAGTTCTTC.

The V gene is TRBV28, the J gene TRBJ2-5, with 8 bases lining up with TRBD1. With V trimmed by 6 bases and J by 5 bases, 11 bases remained unmatched. This CDR3 region has 15 residues. The germline gives CDR1 MDHEN, CDR2 SYDVKM. The chain's CDR3 is CASSLPGTGWETQYF. CDR3 coding DNA: TGTGCCAGCAGCCTCCCCGGGACAGGATGGGAGACCCAGTACTTC.

This chain links TRBV30 with TRBJ2-3; D is unclear. V was clipped by 0 bases and J by 2 bases, with 6 bases between them. The CDR3 consists of 13 residues. Per the germline V gene, CDR1 is GTSNPN and CDR2 is SVGIG (reference sequence). The CDR3, as DNA: TGTGCCTGGAGTGTACCCAACACAGATACGCAGTATTTT. Translated: CAWSVPNTDTQYF.